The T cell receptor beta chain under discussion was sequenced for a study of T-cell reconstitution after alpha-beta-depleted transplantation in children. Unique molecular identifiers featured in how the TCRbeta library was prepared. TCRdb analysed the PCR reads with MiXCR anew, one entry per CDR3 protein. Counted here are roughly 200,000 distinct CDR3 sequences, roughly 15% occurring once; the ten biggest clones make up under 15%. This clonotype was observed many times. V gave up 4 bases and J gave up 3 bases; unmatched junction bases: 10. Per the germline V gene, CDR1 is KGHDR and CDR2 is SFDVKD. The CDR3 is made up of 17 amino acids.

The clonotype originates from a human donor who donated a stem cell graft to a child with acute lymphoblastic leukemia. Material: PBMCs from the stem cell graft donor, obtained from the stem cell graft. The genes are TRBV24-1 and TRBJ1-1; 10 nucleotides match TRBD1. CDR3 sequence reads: CATSETRDRGSDTEAFF. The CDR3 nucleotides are TGTGCCACCAGTGAAACCCGGGACAGGGGTTCGGACACTGAAGCTTTCTTT.